These 7 T cell receptor beta chains share one sample of origin, sequenced in a study of OX40 agonist ivuxolimab in advanced cancers. The repertoire was sequenced with immunoSEQ multiplex PCR; TCRdb's copy has only in-frame clones and lacks some. The sample lists 50,000 or so clones; 60% to 85% were seen once. The starting material was CD4+ or CD8+ T cells sorted from blood, obtained in a trial of the OX40 agonist ivuxolimab. The receptors were sampled from an adult with an advanced solid tumor such as melanoma, head and neck, liver or kidney cancer.

The chain combines TRBV18 with TRBJ2-7; 12 positions agree with TRBD1. The CDR3 sequence is 14 residues long. V lost 3 bases and J lost 6; bases outside the gene matches: 3. Germline V gene data show CDR1 as KGHSH and CDR2 as LQKENI. The CDR3 coding sequence is TGTGCCAGCTCACCGGGACAGGGGGCTTCCGAGCAGTACTTC. Translated, it gives CASSPGQGASEQYF.

This chain uses TRBV6-5 with TRBJ2-6; D unresolved. Germline assignment: CDR1 MNHEY and CDR2 SVGAGI. The CDR3 runs to 15 residues. V was clipped by 0 bases and J by 0 bases, with 3 bases between them. The CDR3, as DNA: TGTGCCAGCAGTTACTCGAGCTCTGGGGCCAACGTCCTGACTTTC. It specifies CASSYSSSGANVLTF.

The genes are TRBV7-2 and TRBJ2-7; TRBD1 agrees at 11 bases. J gave up 3 bases and V 4 bases, and 5 bases lay outside the gene matches. The CDR3 spans 15 residues. Germline V gives CDR1 SGHTA, CDR2 FQGNSA. In nucleotides, the CDR3 is TGTGCCAGCAGCTCCGGGACAGGGGGTTTCTACGAGCAGTACTTC. Its translation: CASSSGTGGFYEQYF.

This clone came up a few times. The V call is TRBV11-2, the J call TRBJ1-1, with D unresolved. Between the trimmed V and J ends, which lost 5 bases and 5 bases, there was a span of 12 bases. Germline V gene sequence: CDR1 SGHAT, CDR2 FQNNGV. CDR3 size: 13 residues. In DNA, the CDR3 is TGTGCCAGCAGCCATTTATGGGGAACTGAAGCTTTCTTT. The encoded protein is CASSHLWGTEAFF.

This clone appeared a few times. The J gene is TRBJ1-2, the V gene TRBV9, with 10 nucleotides matching TRBD1. The CDR3 runs to 16 residues. J was trimmed by 5 bases and V by 0 bases; bases with no gene match: 7. Germline loops: CDR1 SGDLS, CDR2 YYNGEE. For the CDR3, the DNA is TGTGCCAGCAGCGTAGGAGGGACAGGGGTAAATTATGGCTACACCTTC. Its protein is CASSVGGTGVNYGYTF.

The rearrangement joins TRBV5-4 to TRBJ2-1; D remains unclear. The V gene lost 4 bases and the J gene lost 7 bases, with 15 bases spanning the gap. The CDR3 is 14 amino acids. Germline V gene data show CDR1 as SGHNT and CDR2 as YYREEE (reference sequence). CDR3 nucleotides: TGTGCCAGCAGCGGTGGGTACTTCCTTAATGAGCAGTTCTTC. Protein product: CASSGGYFLNEQFF. Full variable domain (outside the CDR3, taken from reference TRBV5-4 and TRBJ2-1): ETGVTQSPTHLIKTRGQQVTLRCSSQSGHNTVSWYQQALGQGPQFIFQYYREEENGRGNFPPRFSGLQFPNYSSELNVNALELDDSALYLCASSGGYFLNEQFFGPGTRLTVL.

This clone was found once. J is TRBJ2-7 and V is TRBV23-1; D not resolved. TRBV23-1 is noted as an ORF with a role that remains uncertain. This CDR3 is 12 amino acids long. V lost 0 bases, J lost 6 bases, and 6 bases lay in between. This chain's CDR3 is CASSQSPGEQYF. The DNA for the CDR3 is TGCGCCAGCAGTCAATCCCCCGGCGAGCAGTACTTC.